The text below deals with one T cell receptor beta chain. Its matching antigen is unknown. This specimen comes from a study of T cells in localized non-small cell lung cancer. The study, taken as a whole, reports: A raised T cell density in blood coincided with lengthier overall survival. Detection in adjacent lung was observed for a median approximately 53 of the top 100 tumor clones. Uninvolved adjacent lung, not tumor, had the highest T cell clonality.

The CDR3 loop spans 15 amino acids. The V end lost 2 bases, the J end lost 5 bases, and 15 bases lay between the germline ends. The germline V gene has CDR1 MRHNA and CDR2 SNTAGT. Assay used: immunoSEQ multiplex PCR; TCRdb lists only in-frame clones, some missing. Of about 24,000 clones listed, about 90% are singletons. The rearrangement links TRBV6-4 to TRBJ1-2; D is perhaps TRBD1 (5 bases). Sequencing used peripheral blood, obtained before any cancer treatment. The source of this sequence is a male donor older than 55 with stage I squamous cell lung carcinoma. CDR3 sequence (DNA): TGTGCCAGCAGTGACGGAAATCGGGGGACTTATGGCTACACCTTC. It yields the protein CASSDGNRGTYGYTF.